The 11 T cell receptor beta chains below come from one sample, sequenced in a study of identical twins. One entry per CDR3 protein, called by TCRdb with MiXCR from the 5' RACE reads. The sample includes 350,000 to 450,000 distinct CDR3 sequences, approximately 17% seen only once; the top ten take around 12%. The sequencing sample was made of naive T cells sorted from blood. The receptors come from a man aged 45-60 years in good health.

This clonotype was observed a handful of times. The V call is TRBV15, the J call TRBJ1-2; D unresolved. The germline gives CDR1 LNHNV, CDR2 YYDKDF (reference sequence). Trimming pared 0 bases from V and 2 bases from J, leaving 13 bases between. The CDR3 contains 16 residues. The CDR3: CATSRDPMKWNYGYTF. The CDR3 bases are TGTGCCACCAGCAGAGATCCTATGAAGTGGAACTATGGCTACACCTTC.

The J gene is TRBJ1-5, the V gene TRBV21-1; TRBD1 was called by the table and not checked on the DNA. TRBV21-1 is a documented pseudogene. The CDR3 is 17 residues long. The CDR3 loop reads CASSKDFRDRLNQPQHF. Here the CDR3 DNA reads TGTGCCAGCAGCAAAGATTTTAGGGACAGGTTGAATCAGCCCCAGCATTTT.

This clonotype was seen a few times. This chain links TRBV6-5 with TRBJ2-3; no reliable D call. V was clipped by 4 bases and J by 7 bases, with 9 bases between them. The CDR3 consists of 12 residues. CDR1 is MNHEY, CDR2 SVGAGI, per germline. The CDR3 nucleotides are TGTGCCAGCAGTTCCAAACACCATACGCAGTATTTT. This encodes CASSSKHHTQYF.

The CDR3 is CSVSYRDDQPQHF. The CDR3 coding sequence is TGCAGCGTCTCTTACAGGGACGATCAGCCCCAGCATTTT. The chain is built from TRBV29-1 and TRBJ1-5; possibly TRBD1 for D (6 bases). Germline V gene lookup returns CDR1 SQVTM and CDR2 ANQGSEA. V lost 6 bases and J lost 5, with 14 bases in between. The CDR3 sequence is 13 residues long.

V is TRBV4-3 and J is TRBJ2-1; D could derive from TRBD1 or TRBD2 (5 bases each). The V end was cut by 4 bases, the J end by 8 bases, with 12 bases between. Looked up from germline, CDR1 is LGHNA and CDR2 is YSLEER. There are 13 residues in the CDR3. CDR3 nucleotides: TGCGCCAGCAGCCCGGGACCCGCATATGAGCAGTTCTTC. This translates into CASSPGPAYEQFF.

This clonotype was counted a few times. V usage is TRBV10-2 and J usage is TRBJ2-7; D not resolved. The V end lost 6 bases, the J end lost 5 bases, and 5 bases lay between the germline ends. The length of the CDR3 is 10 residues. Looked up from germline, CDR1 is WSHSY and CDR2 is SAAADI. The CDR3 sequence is CASRDHEQYF. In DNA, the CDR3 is TGCGCCAGCAGAGACCACGAGCAGTACTTC.

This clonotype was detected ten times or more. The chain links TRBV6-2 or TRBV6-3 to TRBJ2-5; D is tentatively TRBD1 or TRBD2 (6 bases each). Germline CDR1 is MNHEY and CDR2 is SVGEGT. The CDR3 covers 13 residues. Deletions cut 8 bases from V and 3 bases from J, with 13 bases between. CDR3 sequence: CASHVGGKETQYF. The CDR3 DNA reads TGTGCCAGCCATGTGGGGGGCAAAGAGACCCAGTACTTC.

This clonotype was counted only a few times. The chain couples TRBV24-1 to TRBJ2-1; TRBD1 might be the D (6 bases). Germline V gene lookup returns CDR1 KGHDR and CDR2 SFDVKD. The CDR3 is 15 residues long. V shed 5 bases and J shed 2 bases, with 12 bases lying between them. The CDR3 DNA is TGTGCCACCAGTGGGATTAGGGGGACCTACAATGAGCAGTTCTTC. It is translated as CATSGIRGTYNEQFF.

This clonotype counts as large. This CDR3 reads CASSLAPTIQETQYF. The CDR3 nucleotides are TGCGCCAGCAGCTTGGCCCCGACAATTCAAGAGACCCAGTACTTC. The chain carries TRBV5-1 and TRBJ2-5, with no clear D. From germline, CDR1 is SGHRS and CDR2 YFSETQ. The ends were cut back, 0 bases at V and 2 bases at J, with 11 bases in the middle. The length of the CDR3 is 15 residues.

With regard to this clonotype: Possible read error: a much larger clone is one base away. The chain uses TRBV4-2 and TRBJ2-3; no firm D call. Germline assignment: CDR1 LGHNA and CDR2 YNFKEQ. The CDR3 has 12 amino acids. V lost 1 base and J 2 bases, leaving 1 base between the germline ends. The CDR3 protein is CASSQVTDTQYF. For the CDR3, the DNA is TGTGCCAGCAGCCAAGTCACAGATACGCAGTATTTT.

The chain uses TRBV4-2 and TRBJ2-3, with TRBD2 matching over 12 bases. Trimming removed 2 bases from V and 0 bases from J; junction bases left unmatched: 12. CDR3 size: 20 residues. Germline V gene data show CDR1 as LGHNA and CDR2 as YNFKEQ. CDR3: CASSQPGLAGRTPSTDTQYF. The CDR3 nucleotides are TGTGCCAGCAGCCAACCTGGACTAGCGGGACGAACCCCTAGCACAGATACGCAGTATTTT.